Below, one T cell receptor beta chain is given with its context. There is no known antigen for this receptor. Base qualities are not provided; no much larger clone lies one nucleotide away. TCRbeta CDR3 regions were amplified from genomic DNA by means of the immunoSEQ Assay, a bias-controlled multiplex PCR. Turning to the authors' computational methods: The number of nucleated cells in each sample was estimated by amplification of reference gene primers within the assay. Sequence reads were collapsed and filtered to measure the absolute abundance of every unique TCRbeta CDR3 rearrangement. Productive Simpson clonality was computed per sample as the square root of Simpson's diversity index over productive rearrangements. In TCRdb, the immuneACCESS table is reduced to in-frame sequences with V and J assigned. These tables do not hold every clone; where another copy was compared, an unresolved V gene accounts for under half, and the others remain unexplained. The DNA was the basis for D and trimming; V, J and clone size are from that table. This sample holds approximately 52,000 clones; around 88% were observed only once. Roughly 1.3% of the sample goes to the ten largest clones.

The data are from a study of blood T cell repertoires in COVID-19 (dated by TCRdb to about 2020). Regarding the complete study: The collaborator samples originated in the United States, Italy and Spain and spanned the acute and convalescent phases of COVID-19. The material from the prospective study consisted of cDNA or gDNA derived from T cells, B-cell-depleted T cells, or PBMCs. Subjects who had been exposed to COVID-19, were actively infected with it, or had recovered from it provided the deeply sampled blood TCRbeta repertoires that made up the dataset. The repertoires were released in a freely available public database meant as a resource for research on the immune response to SARS-CoV-2. Samples came from the ongoing ImmuneRACE study (first 160 participants) plus 1,254 subjects from 6 global collaborators. The sample metadata nearly always contained a de-identified subject ID, COVID-19 status, age in years and sex. Where available, HLA class I and class II types were obtained from metadata supplied by the sample provider rather than from assay-based typing. Findings and caveats that apply to the study as a whole: How much clinical and demographic metadata was included differed by source and by participant, and the metadata was provided uncurated.

CDR1 and CDR2 were assigned from the germline V gene as ENHRY and SYGVKD. Trimming accounts for 4 bases at V and 4 bases at J, while the number of junction bases matched to no gene is 1. The CDR3 runs 14 amino acids, cysteine and phenylalanine included. The entry retains the CDR3 DNA only, 42 bases that are in frame from base 1. The collaborating institutions used their own protocols to collect whole blood in K2EDTA tubes. For TCRbeta analysis, collaborators shipped samples as frozen whole blood, isolated PBMCs, or DNA extracted from either of those sample types. This TCR came from a man aged 60-69 years with acute or convalescent COVID-19. Material: peripheral blood. Here the chain combines TRBV10-3 and TRBJ1-4, and 9 bases in between align with TRBD1. CDR3 reads: CAISATGGNEKLFF. The nucleotide sequence is TGTGCCATCAGTGCGACAGGGGGTAATGAAAAACTGTTTTTT.